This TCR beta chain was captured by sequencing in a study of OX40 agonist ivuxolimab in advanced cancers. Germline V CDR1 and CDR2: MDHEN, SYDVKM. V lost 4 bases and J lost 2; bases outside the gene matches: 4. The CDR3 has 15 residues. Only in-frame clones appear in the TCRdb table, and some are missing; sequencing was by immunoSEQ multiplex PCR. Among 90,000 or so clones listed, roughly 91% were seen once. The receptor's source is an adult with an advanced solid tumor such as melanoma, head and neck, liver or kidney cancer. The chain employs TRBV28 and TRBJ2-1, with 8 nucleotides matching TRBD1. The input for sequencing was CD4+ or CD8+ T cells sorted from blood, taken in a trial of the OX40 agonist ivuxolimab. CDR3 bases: TGTGCCAGCAGTTCCGAGGACAGGGCCTACAATGAGCAGTTCTTC. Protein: CASSSEDRAYNEQFF.